This record looks at one T cell receptor beta chain sequence and its context. As yet, its antigen is unknown. The study drew the donors from its approximately 110-subject validation cohort, separate from the 666-subject first cohort. The CDR3 runs 16 residues. Germline V gene lookup returns CDR1 MDHEN and CDR2 SYDVKM. V dropped 8 bases and J dropped 1 base, with 19 bases sitting between them. This entry is derived from a study of cytomegalovirus exposure and HLA in healthy donors. Study-wide points: Investigators reported some 150 TCR beta chains as tied to cytomegalovirus. Generally TCR sequences proved uncommon, though certain public TCRs appeared in numerous donors.

This table comes from immunoSEQ multiplex PCR, and its TCRdb copy is limited to in-frame clones, with some not included. The repertoire has about 160,000 clones, around 90% of them found once; the top ten carry more than 2.5%. This chain connects TRBV28 to TRBJ2-3; D is undetermined. The source of this sequence is a woman between 18 and 29 years old in good health and CMV-seropositive. The source material was PBMCs. CDR3 protein: CASQTVLRRGTDTQYF. CDR3 nucleotide sequence: TGTGCCAGCCAAACCGTACTTCGACGGGGCACAGATACGCAGTATTTT. The full variable domain, with the rest looked up from reference TRBV28 and TRBJ2-3, is DVKVTQSSRYLVKRTGEKVFLECVQDMDHENMFWYRQDPGLGLRLIYFSYDVKMKEKGDIPEGYSVSREKKERFSLILESASTNQTSMYLCASQTVLRRGTDTQYFGPGTRLTVL.